These 7 T cell receptor beta chains were sequenced from one sample in a study of technical replicates of blood from a handful of donors. The method was immunoSEQ multiplex PCR; TCRdb's version includes in-frame clones alone and lacks a portion of them. This sample has about 80,000 clones, with about 93% found just once. The sample was T cells isolated from PBMCs. Receptors originate from a human donor in good health.

This chain links TRBV6-5 with TRBJ1-5, with 9 bases matching TRBD1. Germline-derived CDR1 and CDR2 are MNHEY and SVGAGI. Unmatched junction bases numbered 7, after V lost 5 bases and J lost 5 bases. The CDR3 has 15 amino acids. In DNA form, the CDR3 reads TGTGCCAGCAGTACCGCGGGACAGGGATATCAGCCCCAGCATTTT. It yields the protein CASSTAGQGYQPQHF.

The CDR3 bases are TGTGCCAGTGGGTTCGGGGGGCCCTACGAGCAGTACTTC. It is translated as CASGFGGPYEQYF. The J gene is TRBJ2-7, the V gene TRBV19, with a possible D match to TRBD2 (7 bases). V was cut by 8 bases and J by 2 bases, with 13 bases left in between. Germline V lookup: CDR1 LNHDA, CDR2 SQIVND (reference sequence). This CDR3 contains 13 residues. The full variable domain, with the rest looked up from reference TRBV19 and TRBJ2-7, is DGGITQSPKYLFRKEGQNVTLSCEQNLNHDAMYWYRQDPGQGLRLIYYSQIVNDFQKGDIAEGYSVSREKKESFPLTVTSAQKNPTAFYLCASGFGGPYEQYFGPGTRLTVT.

DNA of the CDR3: TGTGCCTGGAGTGGTACGGGTCCTGAAGCTTTCTTT. Encoded protein: CAWSGTGPEAFF. The genes are TRBV30 and TRBJ1-1; unclear D gene. V shed 1 base and J shed 6 bases, with 9 bases lying between them. In germline, CDR1 is GTSNPN, CDR2 SVGIG (reference sequence). The CDR3 is 12 residues long.

The chain combines TRBV7-3 with TRBJ2-2; 15 bases fit TRBD2. This CDR3 has 16 residues. V lost 4 bases, J lost 6 bases, and 3 bases stayed unmatched. Germline values: CDR1 SGHTA, CDR2 FQGTGA. The CDR3 DNA reads as TGTGCCAGCAGCTCGGGACTAGCGGGAGGATCCGGGGAGCTGTTTTTT. Protein sequence: CASSSGLAGGSGELFF. The full variable domain, in which reference TRBV7-3 and TRBJ2-2 provide the parts outside the CDR3, is GAGVSQTPSNKVTEKGKYVELRCDPISGHTALYWYRQSLGQGPEFLIYFQGTGAADDSGLPNDRFFAVRPEGSVSTLKIQRTERGDSAVYLCASSSGLAGGSGELFFGEGSRLTVL.

V and J are TRBV9 and TRBJ1-1, with 7 bases lining up with TRBD1. V lost 0 bases, J lost 4 bases, and 6 bases stayed unmatched. This CDR3 has 15 amino acids. From germline, CDR1 is SGDLS and CDR2 YYNGEE. The CDR3 nucleotides read TGTGCCAGCAGCGTAGGACAGGGATTGTCCACTGAAGCTTTCTTT. Translating it yields CASSVGQGLSTEAFF.

The rearrangement joins TRBV11-3 to TRBJ1-1; a possible D gene is TRBD1 (5 bases). The CDR3 loop spans 13 amino acids. Looked up from germline, CDR1 is SGHNT and CDR2 is YENEEA. The V end lost 2 bases, the J end lost 11 bases, and 15 bases lay between the germline ends. The CDR3 loop is CASSLTGGGVAFF. Here the CDR3 DNA reads TGTGCCAGCAGCTTAACAGGCGGGGGGGTCGCTTTCTTT.

The chain links TRBV5-1 to TRBJ1-1; D gene ambiguous. This CDR3 is 14 amino acids long. The V gene's germline CDR1 is SGHRS and CDR2 YFSETQ. Trimming stripped 4 bases from V and 5 bases from J, with 15 bases between. This CDR3 is CASSAGPGRTEAFF. CDR3 DNA: TGCGCCAGCAGCGCCGGACCGGGGAGAACTGAAGCTTTCTTT.